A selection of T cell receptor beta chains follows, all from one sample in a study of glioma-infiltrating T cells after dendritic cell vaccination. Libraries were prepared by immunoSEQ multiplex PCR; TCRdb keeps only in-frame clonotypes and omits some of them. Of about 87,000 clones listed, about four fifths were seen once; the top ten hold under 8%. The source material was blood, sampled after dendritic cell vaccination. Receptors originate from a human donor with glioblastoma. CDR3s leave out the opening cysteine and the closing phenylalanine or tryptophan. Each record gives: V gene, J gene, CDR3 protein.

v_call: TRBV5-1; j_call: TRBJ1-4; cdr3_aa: ASSRDITTNEKLF
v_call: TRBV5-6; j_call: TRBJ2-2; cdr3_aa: ASSLGIGQGKTGELF
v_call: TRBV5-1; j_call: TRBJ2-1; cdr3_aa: ASSPGLVGNEQF
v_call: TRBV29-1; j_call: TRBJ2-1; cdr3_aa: SAPRDNRIGSYNEQF
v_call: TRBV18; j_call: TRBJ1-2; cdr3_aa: ASSPDSDNYGYT
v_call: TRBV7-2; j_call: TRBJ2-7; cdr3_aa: ASSLPSSYEQY
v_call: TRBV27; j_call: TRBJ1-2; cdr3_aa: ASSYDRRNYGYT
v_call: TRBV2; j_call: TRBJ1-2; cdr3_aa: ASSGRRTGDGYT
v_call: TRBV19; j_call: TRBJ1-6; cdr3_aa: ASSQGANSPLH
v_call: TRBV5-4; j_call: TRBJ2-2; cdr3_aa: ASSPGLAGGQNTGELF
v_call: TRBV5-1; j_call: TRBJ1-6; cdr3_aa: ASATGNNSPLH
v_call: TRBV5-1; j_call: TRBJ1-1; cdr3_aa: ASSSEGGRGTEAF
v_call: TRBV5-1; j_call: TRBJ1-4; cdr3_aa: ASSLVLNEKLF
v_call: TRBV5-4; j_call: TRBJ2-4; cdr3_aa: ASSYWDRTGIQY
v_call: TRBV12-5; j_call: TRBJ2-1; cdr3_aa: ASAPDRGLYNEQF
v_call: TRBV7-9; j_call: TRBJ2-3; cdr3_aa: ASSLDSFTTDTQY
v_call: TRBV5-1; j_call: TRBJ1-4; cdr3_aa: ASSQGKGSEKLF
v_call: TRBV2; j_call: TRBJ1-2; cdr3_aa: ASKGQGRVYGYT
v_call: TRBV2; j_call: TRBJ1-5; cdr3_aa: ASSRGTNQPQH
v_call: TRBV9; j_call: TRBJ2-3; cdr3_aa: ASSVDLAGGSTDTQY
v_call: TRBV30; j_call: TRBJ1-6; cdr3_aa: AWTRRGAQGSPLH
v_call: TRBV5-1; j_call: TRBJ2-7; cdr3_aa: ASSLGTGPYEQY
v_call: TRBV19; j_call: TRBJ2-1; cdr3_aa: ASSIPDRVNEQF
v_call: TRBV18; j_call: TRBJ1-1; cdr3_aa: ASSRNWDTLNTEAF
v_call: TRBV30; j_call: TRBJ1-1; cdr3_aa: AWSDFNTEAF
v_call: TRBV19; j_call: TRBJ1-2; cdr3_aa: ASSVRGRGYT
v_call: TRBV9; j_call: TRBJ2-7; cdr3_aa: ASSALGTPSYYEQY
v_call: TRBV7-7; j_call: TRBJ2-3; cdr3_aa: ASSRTGVSTDTQY
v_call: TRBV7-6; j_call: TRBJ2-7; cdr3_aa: ASSKTGAVYEQY
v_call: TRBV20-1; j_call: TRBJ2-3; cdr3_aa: SANSNDTQY
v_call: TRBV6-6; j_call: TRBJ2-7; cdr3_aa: ASSTPPGGEPYEQY
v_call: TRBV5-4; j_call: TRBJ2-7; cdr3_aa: ASSSGLAGSSSYEQY
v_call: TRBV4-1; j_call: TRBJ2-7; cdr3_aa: ASSRGQGAYEQY
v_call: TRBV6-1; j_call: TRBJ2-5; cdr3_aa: ASRSWGTQETQY
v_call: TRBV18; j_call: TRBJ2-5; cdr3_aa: ASSPPNAGRAEETQY
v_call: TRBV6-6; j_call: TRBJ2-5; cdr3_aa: ASRGMDRGIQETQY
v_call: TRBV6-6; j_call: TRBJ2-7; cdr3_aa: ASSYAQGYEQY
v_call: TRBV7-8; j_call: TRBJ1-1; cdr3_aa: ASSVGQGAGTEAF
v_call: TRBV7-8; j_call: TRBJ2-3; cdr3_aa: ASSLARLVGQY
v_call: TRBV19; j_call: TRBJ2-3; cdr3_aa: ASSIGLAGATSTDTQY
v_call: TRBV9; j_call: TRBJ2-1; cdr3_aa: ASSSRTGDSYNEQF
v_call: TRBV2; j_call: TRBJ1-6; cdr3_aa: ASSELSENSPLH
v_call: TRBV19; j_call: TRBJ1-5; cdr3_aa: ASSYWGATYSNQPQH
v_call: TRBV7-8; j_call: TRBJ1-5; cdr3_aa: ASSPILDTGYYSNQPQH
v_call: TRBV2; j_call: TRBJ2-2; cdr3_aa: ATQQDRVNTGELF
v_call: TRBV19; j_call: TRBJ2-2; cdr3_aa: ASSIEERSTGELF
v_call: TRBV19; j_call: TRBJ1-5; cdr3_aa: ASSSGARQPQH
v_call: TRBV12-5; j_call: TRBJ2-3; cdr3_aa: ASALGLASPDTQY
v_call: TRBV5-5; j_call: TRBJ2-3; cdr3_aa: ASSGQGKESDTQY
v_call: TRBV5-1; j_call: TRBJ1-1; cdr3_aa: ASTDRVNTEAF
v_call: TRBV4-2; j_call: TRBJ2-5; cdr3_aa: ASSQPDRGQQETQY
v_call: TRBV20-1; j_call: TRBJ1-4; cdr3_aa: SVQGPEKLF
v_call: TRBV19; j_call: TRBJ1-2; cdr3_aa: ASGSSRTAHGYT
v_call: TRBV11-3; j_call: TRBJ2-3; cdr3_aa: ASSSSTDTQY
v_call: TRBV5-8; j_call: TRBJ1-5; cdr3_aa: ASSLQGFSNQPQH
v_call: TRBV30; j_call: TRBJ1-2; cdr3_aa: AWSRGTGSVYGYT
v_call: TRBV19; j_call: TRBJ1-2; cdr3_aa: ASTRTGASYGYT
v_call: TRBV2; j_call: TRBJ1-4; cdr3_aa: ASRYTGAPNEKLF
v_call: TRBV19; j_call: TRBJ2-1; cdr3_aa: ASSINYEQF